This passage covers 22 T cell receptor beta chains from one sample sequenced in a study of T cell responses to AZD1222 COVID-19 vaccine. Here immunoSEQ multiplex PCR was the method, and the copy in TCRdb shows in-frame clones only, minus some. This sample carries about 140,000 clones, with approximately 2% going to the ten biggest clones. Sequencing was done on a sample of peripheral blood. Source of these receptors: an adult in good health.

The chain is built from TRBV6-2 or TRBV6-3 and TRBJ2-1; D possibly corresponds to TRBD1 (6 bases). This CDR3 has 13 amino acids. V lost 2 bases and J 11 bases, leaving 13 bases between the germline ends. Germline V gives CDR1 MNHEY, CDR2 SVGEGT. CDR3 region: CASSYAKGTQQFF. The CDR3, as DNA: TGTGCCAGCAGTTACGCAAAGGGGACACAGCAGTTCTTC.

V usage is TRBV15 and J usage is TRBJ2-1; 7 positions match TRBD1. The CDR3 sequence is 16 residues long. J was trimmed by 3 bases and V by 2 bases; bases with no gene match: 7. Germline V gene sequence: CDR1 LNHNV, CDR2 YYDKDF (reference sequence). CDR3 coding DNA: TGTGCCACCAGCAGAAAGGGGACAGTGCGCTACAATGAGCAGTTCTTC. It is translated as CATSRKGTVRYNEQFF.

V gene TRBV7-2 combines with J gene TRBJ1-2, with 11 positions matching TRBD1. Germline assignment: CDR1 SGHTA and CDR2 FQGNSA. CDR3 length: 16 amino acids. Germline trimming cut 5 bases from V and 0 bases from J; bases unmatched to any gene: 5. CDR3 protein: CASSQGQGEANYGYTF. CDR3 coding DNA: TGTGCCAGCAGCCAGGGACAGGGGGAAGCTAACTATGGCTACACCTTC.

V usage is TRBV6-2 or TRBV6-3 and J usage is TRBJ1-6; 7 bases agree with TRBD1. The CDR3 sequence is 14 residues long. Trimming at V came to 6 bases and at J to 8 bases, leaving 7 bases not matched to a gene. Germline V gene lookup returns CDR1 MNHEY and CDR2 SVGEGT. The CDR3: CASSLTGRHSPLHF. CDR3 DNA sequence: TGTGCCAGCAGCTTGACAGGGAGGCATTCACCCCTCCACTTT.

The chain links TRBV11-3 to TRBJ2-3, with 7 positions matching TRBD2. The length of the CDR3 is 15 residues. Germline V gene sequence: CDR1 SGHNT, CDR2 YENEEA. The V segment lost 1 base and the J segment 4 bases; nucleotides outside the gene matches: 5. CDR3 sequence reads: CASSLGGGFSDTQYF. In DNA, the CDR3 is TGTGCCAGCAGCTTAGGGGGGGGTTTTTCAGATACGCAGTATTTT. Using reference TRBV11-3 and TRBJ2-3 for the parts outside the CDR3, the full variable domain is EAGVVQSPRYKIIEKKQPVAFWCNPISGHNTLYWYLQNLGQGPELLIRYENEEAVDDSQLPKDRFSAERLKGVDSTLKIQPAELGDSAVYLCASSLGGGFSDTQYFGPGTRLTVL.

The J gene is TRBJ1-2, the V gene TRBV5-6; D might be TRBD1 (6 bases). The CDR3 spans 14 residues. The V and J ends lost 5 bases and 4 bases respectively, with 15 bases between them. The germline gives CDR1 SGHDT, CDR2 YYEEEE. The CDR3 DNA is TGTGCCAGCAGGGGCAGGGGACGCGGCTATGGCTACACCTTC. It is translated as CASRGRGRGYGYTF. The complete variable domain, with remaining parts taken from reference TRBV5-6 and TRBJ1-2, reads DAGVTQSPTHLIKTRGQQVTLRCSPKSGHDTVSWYQQALGQGPQFIFQYYEEEERQRGNFPDRFSGHQFPNYSSELNVNALLLGDSALYLCASRGRGRGYGYTFGSGTRLTVV.

This chain uses TRBV30 with TRBJ1-3, with D uncertain. V was pared by 2 bases and J by 7 bases, with 15 bases between. Germline V lookup: CDR1 GTSNPN, CDR2 SVGIG (reference sequence). The CDR3 runs 14 residues. The CDR3 is CAWSPPTGLNTIYF. CDR3 nucleotides: TGTGCCTGGAGTCCACCCACGGGTCTGAACACCATATATTTT.

The CDR3 region is CASSLGRDQPQHF. CDR3 in DNA: TGCGCCAGCAGCTTAGGCAGGGATCAGCCCCAGCATTTT. This rearrangement joins TRBV5-1 to TRBJ1-5; a possible D gene is TRBD1 (5 bases). The CDR3 loop spans 13 amino acids. Germline CDR1 SGHRS, CDR2 YFSETQ. Trimming took 2 bases from V and 5 from J, leaving 8 bases between them. Variable domain in full (rest from reference TRBV5-1 and TRBJ1-5): KAGVTQTPRYLIKTRGQQVTLSCSPISGHRSVSWYQQTPGQGLQFLFEYFSETQRNKGNFPGRFSGRQFSNSRSEMNVSTLELGDSALYLCASSLGRDQPQHFGDGTRLSIL.

The rearrangement joins TRBV25-1 to TRBJ2-5; 10 positions match TRBD1. The CDR3 has 16 amino acids. CDR1 and CDR2 from the germline V gene are MGHDK and SYGVNS. The V segment lost 3 bases and the J segment 5 bases; nucleotides outside the gene matches: 9. The CDR3 reads CASSDETGGVAETQYF. Here the CDR3 DNA reads TGTGCCAGCAGTGACGAGACAGGGGGCGTGGCGGAGACCCAGTACTTC.

The genes are TRBV9 and TRBJ2-7; TRBD1 or TRBD2 may be the D gene (6 bases each). In germline, CDR1 is SGDLS, CDR2 YYNGEE. Trimming stripped 2 bases from V and 2 bases from J, with 14 bases between. The CDR3 loop spans 15 amino acids. In DNA form, the CDR3 reads TGTGCCAGCAGCGTGAGCCCGGGGGCGCCCTACGAGCAGTACTTC. Translating gives CASSVSPGAPYEQYF.

J is TRBJ2-1 and V is TRBV19; D gene unclear. The germline V gene has CDR1 LNHDA and CDR2 SQIVND (reference sequence). The V end was cut by 7 bases, the J end by 6 bases, with 7 bases between. The CDR3 has 11 residues. The CDR3 loop is CASKEANEQFF. In nucleotides, the CDR3 is TGTGCCAGTAAAGAGGCCAATGAGCAGTTCTTC.

Written as DNA, the CDR3 is TGTGCCAGCAGCTTAGCAACCCGGACAGGGTTCGGGCCAGATACGCAGTATTTT. Translation gives CASSLATRTGFGPDTQYF. The chain uses TRBV7-9 and TRBJ2-3, with TRBD1 matching 8 bases. This CDR3 is 18 amino acids long. The ends lost 0 bases at V and 4 bases at J; junction bases unmatched: 12. The germline V gene encodes CDR1 SEHNR and CDR2 FQNEAQ (reference sequence).

This chain joins TRBV7-3 and TRBJ2-7, with 9 bases that match TRBD2. Germline trimming cut 1 base from V and 5 bases from J; bases unmatched to any gene: 6. This CDR3 contains 15 residues. Germline assignment: CDR1 SGHTA and CDR2 FQGTGA. The CDR3 here is CASSLMGASGDEQYF. Here the CDR3 DNA reads TGTGCCAGCAGCTTAATGGGGGCTAGCGGGGACGAGCAGTACTTC.

The V and J genes are TRBV5-1 and TRBJ1-1; 8 positions match TRBD1. The germline CDR1 and CDR2 sequences are SGHRS and YFSETQ. The CDR3 spans 14 residues. The J segment lost 5 bases and the V segment lost 4 bases, leaving 7 bases of the junction unmatched. The CDR3 is CASSGQGIGTEAFF. The CDR3 DNA follows: TGCGCCAGCAGCGGACAGGGAATTGGAACTGAAGCTTTCTTT. The whole variable domain, filled in from reference TRBV5-1 and TRBJ1-1, reads KAGVTQTPRYLIKTRGQQVTLSCSPISGHRSVSWYQQTPGQGLQFLFEYFSETQRNKGNFPGRFSGRQFSNSRSEMNVSTLELGDSALYLCASSGQGIGTEAFFGQGTRLTVV.

The genes are TRBV25-1 and TRBJ1-2, with a possible D match to TRBD1 (6 bases). The CDR3 runs to 12 residues. CDR1 and CDR2 from the germline V gene are MGHDK and SYGVNS. Deletions cut 4 bases from V and 5 bases from J, with 8 bases between. CDR3 amino acids: CASSAGQYGYTF. CDR3 coding DNA: TGTGCCAGCAGTGCCGGACAGTATGGCTACACCTTC.

The V gene is TRBV7-2, the J gene TRBJ2-5; either TRBD1 or TRBD2 may supply D (5 bases each). Germline-derived CDR1 and CDR2 are SGHTA and FQGNSA. The CDR3 contains 15 residues. Trimming left V 5 bases short and J 3 bases short, with 16 bases between. The CDR3, as DNA: TGTGCCAGCAGCGGGGGTAGTGGTGCCGAAGAGACCCAGTACTTC. Translation: CASSGGSGAEETQYF.

The gene calls are TRBV18 and TRBJ2-4, with D perhaps matching TRBD1 or TRBD2 (5 bases each). The V end was cut by 2 bases, the J end by 2 bases, with 13 bases between. The CDR3 is made up of 16 amino acids. CDR1 KGHSH and CDR2 LQKENI come from the germline V gene. The DNA of the CDR3 is TGTGCCAGCTCACCATTCGAAGGGACGACCAAAAACATTCAGTACTTC. This codes for CASSPFEGTTKNIQYF. Variable domain in full (rest from reference TRBV18 and TRBJ2-4): NAGVMQNPRHLVRRRGQEARLRCSPMKGHSHVYWYRQLPEEGLKFMVYLQKENIIDESGMPKERFSAEFPKEGPSILRIQQVVRGDSAAYFCASSPFEGTTKNIQYFGAGTRLSVL.

This chain joins TRBV28 and TRBJ2-2, with a possible D match to TRBD2 (5 bases). The germline CDR1 and CDR2 sequences are MDHEN and SYDVKM. The CDR3 consists of 18 residues. Trimming took off 8 bases at V and 3 bases at J, with 25 bases between the two ends. The CDR3 loop reads CASLLSGKARRDTGELFF. The CDR3 coding sequence is TGTGCCAGCCTCTTATCCGGGAAAGCAAGACGGGACACCGGGGAGCTGTTTTTT.

The J gene is TRBJ2-5, the V gene TRBV5-1; D call uncertain. Germline loops: CDR1 SGHRS, CDR2 YFSETQ. The V end was cut by 1 base, the J end by 1 base, with 5 bases between. The CDR3 is made up of 13 amino acids. The CDR3 region is CASSLLSQETQYF. Written as DNA, the CDR3 is TGCGCCAGCAGCTTGCTCAGCCAAGAGACCCAGTACTTC.

In regard to this clone: The sample carries other DNA sequences with the same CDR3. The chain recombines TRBV7-3 with TRBJ1-1; D uncertain. The CDR3 extends over 13 amino acids. Deletions cut 2 bases from V and 2 bases from J, with 6 bases between. In germline, CDR1 is SGHTA, CDR2 FQGTGA. The CDR3 is CASSLQENTEAFF. The CDR3 nucleotides are TGTGCCAGCAGCTTACAGGAAAACACTGAAGCTTTCTTT.

The J gene is TRBJ1-1, the V gene TRBV2; D ambiguous. The CDR3 has 14 residues. The germline gives CDR1 SNHLY, CDR2 FYNNEI. V was shortened by 4 bases and J by 1 base, with 10 bases between the two germline ends. CDR3 DNA sequence: TGTGCCAGCAGTGTACATACGCGGAACACTGAAGCTTTCTTT. Translated: CASSVHTRNTEAFF.

The chain joins TRBV19 to TRBJ2-1; 13 bases line up with TRBD2. V shed 10 bases, J shed 12 bases, and the junction held 9 bases outside the gene matches. From germline, CDR1 is LNHDA and CDR2 SQIVND (reference sequence). This CDR3 is built from 13 residues. The CDR3 loop is CATGTSGELRQFF. In DNA, the CDR3 is TGTGCCACTGGGACTAGCGGGGAGTTGAGGCAGTTCTTC.